This T cell receptor beta chain appears in the sequencing data of a study of T cell responses to AZD1222 COVID-19 vaccine (dated by TCRdb to the early 2020s). With regard to the full study: AZD1222 recipients whose second dose came at about 4 weeks and those whose second dose came at about 12 weeks were combined into one group, since spike-specific TCR depth and breadth did not differ between the two schedules. A total of under 250 trial participants underwent TCR sequencing, of whom more than 200 had received two doses of AZD1222 and some 25 had received two doses of the MenACWY control vaccine. Trial participants were enrolled into age subgroups of 18-55, 56-69 and 70-plus years, which contained approximately 150, 28 and 58 TCR-sequenced participants, respectively. Findings and caveats that apply to the study as a whole: The 56-69-year group was small, and its depth increase did not reach significance, likely because of low power. Reportedly, close to half of the unique spike-specific TCRs recognized epitopes lying outside the regions that are mutated in the B.1.351 and B.1.1.7 variants. The whole spike protein was spanned by vaccine-associated CD4 TCRs, and dominant responses were seen in regions 160-218 and 743-854. Participants were mostly white British and included more females than males, and it was suggested by the authors that clonal diversity may have been underestimated. A significant rise in spike-specific TCR breadth and depth was observed after two AZD1222 doses relative to day 0 and relative to MenACWY recipients. Because no day 14 peak-response samples were available, repertoires were characterized only after the peak T cell response. Conclusions about previously exposed vaccinees are limited because only 5 or 6 AZD1222 recipients were SARS-CoV-2 seropositive at baseline.

The CDR3 contains 14 residues, cysteine and phenylalanine counted. Kept here is only the CDR3 DNA, which spans 42 bases and is read in frame from base 1. The V and J ends are trimmed by 0 bases and 8 bases, leaving 14 bases between them. CDR1 is given as SGHNT and CDR2 as YYREEE, both from the germline V gene (reference sequence). Worth noting for this clone: This clone's antigen is unknown. Base qualities are not provided; no much larger clone lies one nucleotide away.

The CDR3 regions of human TCRbeta chains were subjected to immunosequencing. Regarding the original processing steps: Repertoire TCRs were checked for matches against a reference library of SARS-CoV-2-specific TCRs that had been generated using the MIRA antigen-specificity platform. Breadth was defined as the fraction of unique TCRs that were SARS-CoV-2-associated, and depth was defined as the fraction of total T cells that were SARS-CoV-2-associated. Using the MIRA data, each spike-specific TCR was assigned both to the spike region to which the TCR was reactive and to a CD4 or CD8 class. Log10-transformed breadth and depth values were compared by one-way ANOVA with Sidak's multiple comparisons tests. TCRdb holds this immuneACCESS table with in-frame rearrangements only. Some clones are missing; in checked studies, unresolved V genes explain under half, and the rest has no known cause. D and trimming come from the DNA, and the V and J calls and clone size come from that table. This sample holds some 180,000 clones; 85% to 90% were observed only once. Under 6.5% of the sample goes to the ten largest clones.

Reading the label with the study, this specimen's time point is: baseline before first vaccination. Vaccinee samples were obtained from the UK trials COV001 and COV002, which included a single-blind randomized controlled phase 2/3 trial of AZD1222 (ChAdOx1 nCoV-19) in healthy adults. For TCRbeta chain sequencing, PBMC samples from trial participants were taken at day 0 and at day 28 after the second dose. This sequence uses TRBV5-4 and TRBJ1-2, with TRBD1 as a weak D call on 6 bases. The sequence derives from an adult in good health. The starting material was peripheral blood, obtained on day 0 of AZD1222 vaccination. CDR3 loop: CASSLDWGARGYTF. The sequence in DNA is TGTGCCAGCAGCTTGGACTGGGGGGCGCGGGGCTACACCTTC. When the CDR3 is completed using the reference TRBV5-4 and TRBJ1-2 genes on either side, the full variable domain is ETGVTQSPTHLIKTRGQQVTLRCSSQSGHNTVSWYQQALGQGPQFIFQYYREEENGRGNFPPRFSGLQFPNYSSELNVNALELDDSALYLCASSLDWGARGYTFGSGTRLTVV.